This T cell receptor beta chain is drawn from a study of shared clonotypes between healthy human individuals. The protocol was immunoSEQ multiplex PCR, while the TCRdb copy is restricted to in-frame clones and leaves out a portion. The table records fewer than 3 million clones, 85% to 95% of them present only once. The germline V gene encodes CDR1 MDHEN and CDR2 SYDVKM. The V end lost 3 bases, the J end lost 4 bases, and 9 bases lay between the germline ends. The CDR3 is 13 amino acids. In regard to this clone: Additional DNA sequences in this sample encode the identical CDR3.

This receptor was obtained from a man in his late teens or twenties in good health. Some clones in this sample may be carry-over from other donors' samples. Sample: naive CD4+ T cells from PBMCs. Regarding subset: CD45RA+ positively selected. The genes are TRBV28 and TRBJ2-5, with D possibly TRBD2 on 7 matching bases. The chain's CDR3 is CASSLGGRETQYF. In DNA, the CDR3 is TGTGCCAGCAGTTTGGGGGGGCGAGAGACCCAGTACTTC.